This TCR beta chain was recorded in a study of T cells in Graves' hyperthyroidism and ophthalmopathy. Turning to the study itself: Peripheral blood was collected at initial diagnosis, before any treatment.

CDR1 and CDR2 (germline): SEHNR, FQNEAQ (reference sequence). This CDR3 is built from 15 residues. The V end lost 5 bases, the J end lost 3 bases, and 17 bases lay between the germline ends. RNA transcripts served as the template for amplifying TCR beta CDR3 regions. A first-round RT-PCR of the TCR CDR3 used the HTBI primer set. TCRdb itself ran the multiplex PCR reads through MiXCR, one entry per CDR3 protein. The sample gives roughly 400,000 distinct CDR3 sequences, over 12% of which show up once; under 30% is in the top ten. This clonotype was counted ten times or more. The chain combines TRBV7-9 with TRBJ2-7; D not resolved. Sequences were obtained from blood. This TCR came from a man in his fifties or sixties with Graves' ophthalmopathy. CDR3 in amino acids: CASSDGGAGSYEQYF. The CDR3 bases are TGTGCCAGCAGCGACGGCGGAGCAGGAAGCTACGAGCAGTACTTC.